This T cell receptor (beta chain) was recovered during a study of T cell repertoires in cytomegalovirus infection. Study-level information: CMV infection and matching HLA type were both indicated by public TCR beta signatures.

In germline, CDR1 is LGHNA, CDR2 YNFKEQ. This CDR3 comprises 17 residues. The ends were cut back, 0 bases at V and 5 bases at J, with 19 bases in the middle. Notes on the study in general: It was HLA-C-restricted CMV-specific TCR beta clonotypes that dominated the response ex vivo.

Using its own MiXCR run on the reads, TCRdb lists one record per CDR3 protein. The profile shows approximately 180,000 distinct CDR3 sequences, roughly 20% of them singletons. This clonotype was observed a handful of times. Its antigen is not known. The chain has TRBV4-2 and TRBJ1-1; unclear D gene. This sequence originates from a human donor in good health (CMV status not recorded). Some clones in this sample may be carry-over from other donors' samples. Sample: PBMCs. The CDR3 nucleotides read TGTGCCAGCAGCCAAGATGCCCGTGGAGGCGATAGGACTGAAGCTTTCTTT. Amino acids: CASSQDARGGDRTEAFF.